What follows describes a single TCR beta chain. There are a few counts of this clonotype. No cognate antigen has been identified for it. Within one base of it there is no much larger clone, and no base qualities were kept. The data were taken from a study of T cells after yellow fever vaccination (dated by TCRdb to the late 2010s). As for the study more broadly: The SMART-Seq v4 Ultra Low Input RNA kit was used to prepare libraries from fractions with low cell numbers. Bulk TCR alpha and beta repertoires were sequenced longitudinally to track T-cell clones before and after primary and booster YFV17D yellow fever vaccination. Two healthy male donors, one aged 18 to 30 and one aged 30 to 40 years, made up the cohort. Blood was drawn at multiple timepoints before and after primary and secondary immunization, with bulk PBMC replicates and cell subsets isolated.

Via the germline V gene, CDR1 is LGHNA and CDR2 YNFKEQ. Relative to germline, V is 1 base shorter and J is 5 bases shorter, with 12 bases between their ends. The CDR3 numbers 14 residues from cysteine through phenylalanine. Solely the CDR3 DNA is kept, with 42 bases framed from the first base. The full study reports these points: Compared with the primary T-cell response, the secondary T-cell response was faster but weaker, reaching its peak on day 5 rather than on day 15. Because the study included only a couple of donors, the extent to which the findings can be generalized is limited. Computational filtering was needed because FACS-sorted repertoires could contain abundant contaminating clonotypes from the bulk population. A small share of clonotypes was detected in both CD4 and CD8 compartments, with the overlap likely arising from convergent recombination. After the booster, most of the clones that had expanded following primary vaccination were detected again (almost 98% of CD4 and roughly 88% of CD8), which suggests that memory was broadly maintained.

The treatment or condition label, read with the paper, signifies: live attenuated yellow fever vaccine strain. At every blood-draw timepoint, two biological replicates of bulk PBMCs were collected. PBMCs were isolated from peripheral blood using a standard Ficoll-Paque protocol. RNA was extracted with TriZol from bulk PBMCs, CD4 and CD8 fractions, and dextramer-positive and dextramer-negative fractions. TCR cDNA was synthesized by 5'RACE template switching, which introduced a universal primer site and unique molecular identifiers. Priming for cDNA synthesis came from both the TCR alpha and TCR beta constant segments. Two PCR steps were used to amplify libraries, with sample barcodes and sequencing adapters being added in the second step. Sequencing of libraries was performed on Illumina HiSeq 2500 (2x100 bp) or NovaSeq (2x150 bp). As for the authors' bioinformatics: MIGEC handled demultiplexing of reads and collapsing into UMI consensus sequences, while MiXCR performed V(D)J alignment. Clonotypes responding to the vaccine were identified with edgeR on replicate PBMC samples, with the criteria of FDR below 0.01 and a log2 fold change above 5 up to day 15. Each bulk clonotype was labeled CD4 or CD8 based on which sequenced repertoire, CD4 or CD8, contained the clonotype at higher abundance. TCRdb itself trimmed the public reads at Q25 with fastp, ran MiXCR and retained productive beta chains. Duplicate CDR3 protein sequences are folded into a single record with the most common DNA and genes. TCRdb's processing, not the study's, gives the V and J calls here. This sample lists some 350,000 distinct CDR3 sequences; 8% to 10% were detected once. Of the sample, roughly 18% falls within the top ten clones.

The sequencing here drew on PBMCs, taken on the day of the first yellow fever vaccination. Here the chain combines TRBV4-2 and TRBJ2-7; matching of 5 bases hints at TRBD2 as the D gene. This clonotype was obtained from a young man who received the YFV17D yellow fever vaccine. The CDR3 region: CASSQGLSGDEQYF. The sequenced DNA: TGTGCCAGCAGCCAAGGTCTCTCCGGGGACGAGCAGTACTTC.